Following are 7 T cell receptor beta chains from one sample sequenced in a study of CD8 T cells in Susac syndrome. Reverse transcription of roughly 0.5 to 1 ug RNA was carried out with random hexamers. TCRdb itself ran the immunoSEQ multiplex PCR reads through MiXCR, one entry per CDR3 protein. The sample holds about 150,000 distinct CDR3 sequences; about 94% are singletons and the top ten take more than 0.2%. Sequenced material: CD8+ T cells from PBMCs. The receptors derive from a human donor with multiple sclerosis.

This clonotype was seen a handful of times. The J gene is TRBJ2-3, the V gene TRBV6-1, with 10 bases that match TRBD2. V shed 5 bases, J shed 2 bases, and the junction held 1 base outside the gene matches. The CDR3 runs 14 residues. Germline V CDR1 and CDR2: MNHNS, SASEGT. CDR3 in amino acids: CASSSGGATDTQYF. CDR3 DNA sequence: TGTGCCAGCAGTAGCGGGGGGGCCACAGATACGCAGTATTTT.

The rearrangement links TRBV11-2 to TRBJ2-4; 7 bases match TRBD1. The V gene's germline CDR1 is SGHAT and CDR2 FQNNGV. Trimming removed 3 bases from V and 8 bases from J; junction bases left unmatched: 1. This CDR3 spans 12 amino acids. The CDR3 spells CASSFGTDIQYF. In DNA form, the CDR3 reads TGTGCCAGCAGCTTCGGGACAGACATTCAGTACTTC.

The chain carries TRBV29-1 and TRBJ1-2, with TRBD1 matching 8 bases. This CDR3 has 14 amino acids. V lost 4 bases, J lost 4 bases, and 8 bases stayed unmatched. Germline V gene data show CDR1 as SQVTM and CDR2 as ANQGSEA. In DNA form, the CDR3 reads TGCAGCGTTGGGACAGGGATCGTAAGCTATGGCTACACCTTC. Its protein product is CSVGTGIVSYGYTF.

A single count supports this clonotype. This chain connects TRBV7-9 to TRBJ2-5; perhaps TRBD2 as D (5 bases). The CDR3 is 12 residues long. V lost 7 bases to trimming and J lost 3 bases, with 9 bases between them. Germline V gene sequence: CDR1 SEHNR, CDR2 FQNEAQ (reference sequence). CDR3 in DNA: TGTGCCAGCAACCACGGGAAAGAGACCCAGTACTTC. Amino acids: CASNHGKETQYF.

The chain is built from TRBV5-1 and TRBJ1-1; 7 bases fit TRBD1. Germline values: CDR1 SGHRS, CDR2 YFSETQ. Losses at the gene ends were 4 bases for V and 0 bases for J; bases not matched to a gene: 21. The CDR3 has 20 residues. The CDR3 DNA reads as TGCGCCAGCAGCCGGCGCTGGGTTCTGGGACAGCGTGACATGAACACTGAAGCTTTCTTT. This sequence encodes CASSRRWVLGQRDMNTEAFF.

The chain has TRBV27 and TRBJ2-7; the D call may be TRBD1 or TRBD2 (7 bases each). Trimming left V 7 bases short and J 4 bases short, with 20 bases between. This CDR3 has 15 residues. Per germline, CDR1 MNHEY and CDR2 SMNVEV (reference sequence). The CDR3 protein is CASNPGGESVYEQYF. The CDR3 DNA follows: TGTGCCAGCAACCCAGGGGGGGAATCAGTGTACGAGCAGTACTTC.

The chain employs TRBV2 and TRBJ2-7; 7 bases align to TRBD1. Germline V gives CDR1 SNHLY, CDR2 FYNNEI. With 4 bases clipped from V and 4 bases from J, the junction kept 7 bases outside the gene matches. There are 14 residues in the CDR3. CDR3 sequence (DNA): TGTGCCAGCAGTGCCTGGACAGGAGAGTACGAGCAGTACTTC. It yields the protein CASSAWTGEYEQYF. The full variable domain, with the rest looked up from reference TRBV2 and TRBJ2-7, is EPEVTQTPSHQVTQMGQEVILRCVPISNHLYFYWYRQILGQKVEFLVSFYNNEISEKSEIFDDQFSVERPDGSNFTLKIRSTKLEDSAMYFCASSAWTGEYEQYFGPGTRLTVT.